Below are 30 T cell receptor beta chains sequenced from a single sample in a study of blood T cells in healthy people across ages. Next came a second PCR, run for about 7 to 12 cycles, which used a sample-barcoded 5' primer along with a J-beta primer mix. TCRdb reprocessed the 5' RACE reads with MiXCR, giving one entry per CDR3 protein. The table lists about 1.8 million distinct CDR3 sequences, 49% of them singletons. Material for sequencing was blood. The receptors originated from a woman aged 40 to 50 in good health.

The rearrangement joins TRBV5-1 to TRBJ1-4, with TRBD1 identical over 7 bases. The V gene's germline CDR1 is SGHRS and CDR2 YFSETQ. Trimming took 5 bases from V and 0 from J; bases not matched to a gene: 4. CDR3 size: 15 residues. Here the CDR3 DNA reads TGCGCCAGCAGATCGGGGACAGCAACTAATGAAAAACTGTTTTTT. Amino acid sequence: CASRSGTATNEKLFF.

The J gene is TRBJ2-7, the V gene TRBV28; 9 positions agree with TRBD1. Germline values: CDR1 MDHEN, CDR2 SYDVKM. V lost 6 bases, J lost 5 bases, and 11 bases stayed unmatched. The length of the CDR3 is 15 residues. CDR3 in amino acids: CASSLGGTGSHEQYF. Written as DNA, the CDR3 is TGTGCCAGCAGCCTGGGGGGGACAGGGTCCCACGAGCAGTACTTC.

This clonotype was found a few times. At one end the junction does not follow the germline gene, possibly because of a read error. The V gene is TRBV4-1, the J gene TRBJ2-5, with D unclear. Looked up from germline, CDR1 is MGHRA and CDR2 is YSYEKL. CDR3 length: 15 residues. CDR3: CAGSQENKLGETQYF. The CDR3 region has the DNA TGCGCCGGCAGCCAAGAGAACAAGTTGGGAGAGACCCAGTACTTC.

This chain uses TRBV5-1 with TRBJ2-5; possibly TRBD2 for D (6 bases). Trimming stripped 0 bases from V and 1 base from J, with 13 bases between. This CDR3 region has 16 residues. The germline V gene has CDR1 SGHRS and CDR2 YFSETQ. The CDR3 reads CASSLVAGSLQETQYF. The DNA of the CDR3 is TGCGCCAGCAGCTTGGTGGCGGGGTCCCTCCAAGAGACCCAGTACTTC. Based on the CDR3 plus reference TRBV5-1 and TRBJ2-5, the full variable domain is KAGVTQTPRYLIKTRGQQVTLSCSPISGHRSVSWYQQTPGQGLQFLFEYFSETQRNKGNFPGRFSGRQFSNSRSEMNVSTLELGDSALYLCASSLVAGSLQETQYFGPGTRLLVL.

In its sample, this clonotype was seen a few times. V is TRBV12-3 or TRBV12-4 and J is TRBJ2-3, with 11 bases lining up with TRBD1. This CDR3 is 14 amino acids long. The ends lost 10 bases at V and 6 bases at J; junction bases unmatched: 9. CDR3 DNA: TGTGCCACCAGGGGACAGGGGGTTCCCGATACGCAGTATTTT. This sequence encodes CATRGQGVPDTQYF.

This clonotype was counted between two and nine times. The J gene is TRBJ1-2, the V gene TRBV20-1; 7 bases match TRBD1. The CDR3 consists of 15 residues. Looked up from germline, CDR1 is DFQATT and CDR2 is SNEGSKA (reference sequence). Trimming at V came to 2 bases and at J to 6 bases, leaving 12 bases not matched to a gene. The CDR3 nucleotides are TGCAGTGCTAGATCCTCCTGGACAGGAGTCAATGGCTACACCTTC. Its protein product is CSARSSWTGVNGYTF.

This clonotype was detected only once. The gene calls are TRBV28 and TRBJ2-1; perhaps TRBD2 as D (6 bases). TRBJ2-7 matches the DNA end more closely, so the J call is doubtful. Germline V gene lookup returns CDR1 MDHEN and CDR2 SYDVKM. The CDR3 is made up of 14 amino acids. CDR3 protein: CASAGSPPYNEQYF. CDR3 DNA sequence: TGTGCCAGCGCGGGATCCCCCCCCTACAATGAGCAGTACTTC.

The chain has TRBV12-3 or TRBV12-4 and TRBJ1-1, with unresolved D. V was shortened by 3 bases and J by 0 bases, with 8 bases between the two germline ends. This CDR3 spans 14 amino acids. The CDR3 is CASSFVQMNTEAFF. The CDR3 DNA is TGTGCCAGCAGTTTCGTACAGATGAACACTGAAGCTTTCTTT.

A few counts support this clonotype. The chain carries TRBV9 and TRBJ1-1; D is unresolved. Trimming shortened V by 4 bases and J by 4 bases, and 11 bases separated the two germline ends. The CDR3 has 13 residues. Germline lookup yields CDR1 SGDLS and CDR2 YYNGEE. The CDR3 bases are TGTGCCAGCAGCCCACGACCGAGCACTGAAGCTTTCTTT. Protein sequence: CASSPRPSTEAFF.

The chain recombines TRBV20-1 with TRBJ1-2; D possibly corresponds to TRBD1 (6 bases). Deletions cut 2 bases from V and 4 bases from J, with 17 bases between. The CDR3 loop spans 15 amino acids. The germline CDR1 and CDR2 sequences are DFQATT and SNEGSKA (reference sequence). CDR3 DNA: TGCAGTGCTAGACCGACAGGCGTCATTACCTATGGCTACACCTTC. Protein: CSARPTGVITYGYTF.

This rearrangement joins TRBV10-3 to TRBJ1-2; 10 bases align to TRBD1. This CDR3 has 14 amino acids. The V segment lost 4 bases and the J segment 4 bases; nucleotides outside the gene matches: 3. CDR1 ENHRY and CDR2 SYGVKD come from the germline V gene. This CDR3 is CAISAGQGFYGYTF. DNA of the CDR3: TGTGCCATCAGTGCGGGACAGGGGTTCTATGGCTACACCTTC.

V is TRBV10-2 and J is TRBJ1-4; 8 bases are a match to TRBD1. V shed 6 bases and J 7 bases; nucleotides not matched to a gene: 10. The germline CDR1 and CDR2 sequences are WSHSY and SAAADI. The CDR3 covers 15 residues. Here the CDR3 DNA reads TGCGCCAGCAGGGGGACAGGTACTGCCCGTGAAAAACTGTTTTTT. It translates to CASRGTGTAREKLFF.

This clonotype was counted only a few times. This sequence joins TRBV28 and TRBJ2-5; the match to TRBD2 covers 10 bases. CDR1 is MDHEN, CDR2 SYDVKM, per germline. The CDR3 length is 16 residues. J was trimmed by 1 base and V by 5 bases; bases with no gene match: 7. The CDR3 DNA is TGTGCCAGCAGTCCCATTGCTAGCGGGGGCCAAGAGACCCAGTACTTC. It yields the protein CASSPIASGGQETQYF.

The chain couples TRBV20-1 to TRBJ1-2; D remains ambiguous. The ends were cut back, 1 base at V and 2 bases at J, with 14 bases in the middle. This CDR3 is built from 15 residues. Per the germline V gene, CDR1 is DFQATT and CDR2 is SNEGSKA (reference sequence). CDR3: CSARAGKVTNYGYTF. The CDR3 DNA reads as TGCAGTGCTAGAGCTGGAAAGGTGACAAACTATGGCTACACCTTC.

As concerns this clonotype: A read error may account for a junction end that differs from germline. The chain carries TRBV4-1 and TRBJ1-4; D call uncertain. The CDR3 length is 15 residues. Germline CDR1 reads MGHRA; CDR2 reads YSYEKL. CDR3 in amino acids: CASSQVRVGDERLFF. The CDR3 nucleotides are TGCGCCAGCAGCCAAGTGAGGGTTGGGGATGAAAGACTGTTTTTT.

This chain connects TRBV20-1 to TRBJ2-3; TRBD2 matches 11 bases. Germline V gene lookup returns CDR1 DFQATT and CDR2 SNEGSKA (reference sequence). The CDR3 length is 15 residues. The trim removed 6 bases at V and 0 bases at J, leaving 5 bases unmatched. CDR3 protein: CSAQGTSGSTDTQYF. CDR3 sequence (DNA): TGCAGTGCCCAAGGGACTAGCGGAAGCACAGATACGCAGTATTTT.

The genes are TRBV15 and TRBJ1-2; D remains unclear. Per germline, CDR1 LNHNV and CDR2 YYDKDF (reference sequence). This CDR3 is 14 amino acids long. Between the trimmed V and J ends, which lost 0 bases and 1 base, there was a span of 6 bases. The CDR3 sequence: CATSRESLNYGYTF. Written as DNA, the CDR3 is TGTGCCACCAGCAGAGAAAGTCTTAACTATGGCTACACCTTC.

This clonotype has a handful of counts. J is TRBJ2-7 and V is TRBV6-5; D is ambiguous. The CDR3 is 15 amino acids. V shed 2 bases and J shed 1 base, with 12 bases lying between them. The germline CDR1 and CDR2 sequences are MNHEY and SVGAGI. The CDR3 here is CASSYTRILSYEQYF. For the CDR3, the DNA is TGTGCCAGCAGTTACACACGGATCCTTTCCTACGAGCAGTACTTC.

This clonotype has only one observation. CDR3 nucleotide sequence: TGCAGTGCTAGGATGGCTAGCGGGGGGCTGGTTCTCTTCGACAATGAGCAGTTCTTC. It specifies CSARMASGGLVLFDNEQFF. The chain has TRBV20-1 and TRBJ2-1; 11 positions match TRBD2. This CDR3 contains 19 residues. V shed 3 bases, J shed 5 bases, and the junction held 18 bases outside the gene matches. Per the germline V gene, CDR1 is DFQATT and CDR2 is SNEGSKA (reference sequence).

This clonotype was found a few times. The chain carries TRBV12-3 or TRBV12-4 and TRBJ2-1; D remains ambiguous. Trimming left V 7 bases short and J 1 base short, with 8 bases between. This CDR3 is built from 13 residues. This chain's CDR3 is CASMVRSYNEQFF. CDR3 in DNA: TGTGCCAGCATGGTTAGGTCCTACAATGAGCAGTTCTTC.

Remarks on this clonotype: One end of the junction varies from germline; a read error may be responsible. The rearrangement links TRBV10-3 to TRBJ2-7; TRBD1 is a possible D gene (6 bases). Germline V gene sequence: CDR1 ENHRY, CDR2 SYGVKD. This CDR3 contains 13 residues. CDR3 residues: CAIGETGSYEQYF. CDR3 in DNA: TGTGCCATCGGTGAGACAGGTTCCTACGAGCAGTACTTC.

The chain carries TRBV28 and TRBJ1-2, with D perhaps matching TRBD1 (5 bases). The V end lost 10 bases, the J end lost 3 bases, and 15 bases lay between the germline ends. This CDR3 region has 13 residues. Germline V CDR1 and CDR2: MDHEN, SYDVKM. CDR3 DNA sequence: TGTGCCACGGCCGACGAGGGGCACTATGGCTACACCTTC. This sequence encodes CATADEGHYGYTF.

CDR3 sequence: CASSPTLQGAGEQYF. Here the CDR3 DNA reads TGTGCCAGCAGCCCAACGTTACAGGGGGCGGGTGAGCAGTACTTC. The chain uses TRBV7-8 and TRBJ2-7; 9 bases align to TRBD1. The CDR3 has 15 amino acids. From germline, CDR1 is SGHVS and CDR2 FQNEAQ. V shed 5 bases, J shed 7 bases, and the junction held 12 bases outside the gene matches.

The chain employs TRBV4-2 and TRBJ1-3; TRBD1 might be the D (5 bases). Trimming took off 4 bases at V and 0 bases at J, with 16 bases between the two ends. The CDR3 extends over 17 amino acids. Germline V gene sequence: CDR1 LGHNA, CDR2 YNFKEQ. The chain's CDR3 is CASSPLPGRSSGNTIYF. The CDR3 DNA follows: TGTGCCAGCAGCCCATTGCCGGGACGGAGCTCTGGAAACACCATATATTTT.

J is TRBJ2-5 and V is TRBV28; TRBD2 agrees at 11 bases. CDR3 size: 16 residues. J lost 5 bases, V lost 3 bases, and 8 bases had no gene match. Looked up from germline, CDR1 is MDHEN and CDR2 is SYDVKM. CDR3 residues: CASSFMTSGVKETQYF. Here the CDR3 DNA reads TGTGCCAGCAGTTTCATGACTAGCGGGGTTAAGGAGACCCAGTACTTC.

This clonotype was seen only a few times. The gene calls are TRBV6-6 and TRBJ2-5, with D perhaps matching TRBD1 (6 bases). The J call may be mistaken, given a closer DNA end match to TRBJ2-7. Germline V gives CDR1 MNHNY, CDR2 SVGAGI (reference sequence). This CDR3 region has 15 residues. In DNA, the CDR3 is TGTGCCAGCAGTTACACCGCAGGGGCTGACTACGAGCAGTACTTC. Amino acid sequence: CASSYTAGADYEQYF.

J is TRBJ2-7 and V is TRBV19; D is possibly TRBD2 (6 bases). The DNA end favors TRBJ2-4, so the J call may be wrong. Germline-derived CDR1 and CDR2 are LNHDA and SQIVND (reference sequence). The CDR3 has 17 residues. CDR3 region: CASNWGGVAEAKNIQYF. The CDR3 bases are TGTGCCAGTAATTGGGGAGGTGTAGCTGAGGCGAAAAACATTCAGTACTTC.

The chain carries TRBV29-1 and TRBJ2-4, with unresolved D. V gave up 5 bases and J gave up 6 bases, with 11 bases separating them. The CDR3 runs to 12 residues. The germline V gene encodes CDR1 SQVTM and CDR2 ANQGSEA. The CDR3 coding sequence is TGCAGCGTTCTCGACATGCCAAACATTCAGTACTTC. Its translation is CSVLDMPNIQYF.

This clonotype was seen a handful of times. The rearrangement joins TRBV6-5 to TRBJ1-5; 7 nucleotides align to TRBD1. This CDR3 spans 14 amino acids. Per germline, CDR1 MNHEY and CDR2 SVGAGI. Trimming removed 5 bases from V and 2 bases from J; junction bases left unmatched: 3. The CDR3 is CASSRDSGNQPQHF. CDR3 DNA sequence: TGTGCCAGCAGTAGGGACAGCGGCAATCAGCCCCAGCATTTT.

This clonotype was seen only a few times. The CDR3: CASSSQGRIIETQYF. CDR3 bases: TGTGCCAGCAGCTCACAGGGAAGAATAATAGAGACCCAGTACTTC. V and J are TRBV7-2 and TRBJ2-5, with D perhaps TRBD1 (6 bases). Between the trimmed V and J ends, which lost 4 bases and 4 bases, there was a span of 16 bases. The germline CDR1 and CDR2 sequences are SGHTA and FQGNSA. The CDR3 consists of 15 residues.